This T cell receptor (beta chain) was sequenced during a study of monozygotic twins with inflammatory bowel disease. The CDR3 is made up of 12 amino acids. Germline CDR1 and CDR2: SQVTM and ANQGSEA. The input for each TCR library was about 3.5 ug of total RNA. TCRdb reanalyzed the 5' RACE reads, giving one entry per CDR3 protein sequence and no DNA. The sample includes a few hundred thousand distinct CDR3 sequences. The sequencing input was blood. The chain is built from TRBV29-1 and TRBJ1-4; the D call from TCRdb, TRBD1, cannot be confirmed without DNA. This TCR was recovered from a human donor with ulcerative colitis or Crohn's disease, or a healthy co-twin of an affected twin (not recorded which). CDR3 sequence: CSGTGDNEKLFF.